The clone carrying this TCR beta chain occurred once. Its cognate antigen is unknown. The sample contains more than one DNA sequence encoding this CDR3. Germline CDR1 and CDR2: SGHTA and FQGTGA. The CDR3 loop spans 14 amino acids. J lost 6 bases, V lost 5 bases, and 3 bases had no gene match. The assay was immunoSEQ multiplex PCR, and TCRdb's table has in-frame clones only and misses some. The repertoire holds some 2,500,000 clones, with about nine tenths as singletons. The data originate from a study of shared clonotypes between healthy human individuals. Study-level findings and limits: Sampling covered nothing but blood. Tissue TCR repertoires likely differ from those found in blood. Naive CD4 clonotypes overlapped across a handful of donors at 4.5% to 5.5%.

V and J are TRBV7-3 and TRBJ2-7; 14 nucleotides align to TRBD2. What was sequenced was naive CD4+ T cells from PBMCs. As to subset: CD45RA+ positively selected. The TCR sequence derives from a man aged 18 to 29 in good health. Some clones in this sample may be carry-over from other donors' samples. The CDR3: CASSLGTSGSEQYF. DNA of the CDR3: TGTGCCAGCAGCCTAGGGACTAGCGGGAGCGAGCAGTACTTC.